The entry that follows covers one T cell receptor beta chain sequence. Produced via immunoSEQ multiplex PCR; TCRdb's table is partial and in-frame only. The table shows a few hundred thousand clones, with about 91% occurring only once. This entry belongs to a study of blood T cell repertoires in COVID-19. Specimen: PBMCs or T cells enriched from blood (not recorded which). The sequence came from a woman aged 40 to 50 who had recovered from COVID-19.

The CDR3 DNA reads TGTGCCAGCAGTGCTTCAGGGTCCACCGGGGAGCTGTTTTTT. Protein: CASSASGSTGELFF. The chain links TRBV28 to TRBJ2-2; D perhaps matches TRBD1 (5 bases). The V gene lost 5 bases and the J gene lost 4 bases, with 11 bases spanning the gap. The CDR3 is 14 residues long. Germline loops: CDR1 MDHEN, CDR2 SYDVKM.